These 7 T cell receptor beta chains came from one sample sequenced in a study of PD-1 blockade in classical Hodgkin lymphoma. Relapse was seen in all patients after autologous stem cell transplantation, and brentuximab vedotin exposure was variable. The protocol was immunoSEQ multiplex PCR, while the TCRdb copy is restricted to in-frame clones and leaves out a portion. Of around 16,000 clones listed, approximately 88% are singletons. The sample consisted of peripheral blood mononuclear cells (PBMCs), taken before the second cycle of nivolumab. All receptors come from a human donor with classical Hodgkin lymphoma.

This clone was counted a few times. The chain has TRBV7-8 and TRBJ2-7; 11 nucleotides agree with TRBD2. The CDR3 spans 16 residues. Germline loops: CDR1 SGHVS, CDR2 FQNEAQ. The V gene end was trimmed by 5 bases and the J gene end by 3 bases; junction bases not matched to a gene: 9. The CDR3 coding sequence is TGTGCCAGCAGCCGTTGGACTAGCGGGTCCAACTACGAGCAGTACTTC. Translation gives CASSRWTSGSNYEQYF.

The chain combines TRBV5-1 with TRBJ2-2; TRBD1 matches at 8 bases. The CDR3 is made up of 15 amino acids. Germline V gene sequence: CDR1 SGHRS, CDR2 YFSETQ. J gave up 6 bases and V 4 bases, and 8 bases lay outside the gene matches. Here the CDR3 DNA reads TGCGCCAGCAGCCTCGTAATGACAGGGGCCGGGGAGCTGTTTTTT. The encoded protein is CASSLVMTGAGELFF.

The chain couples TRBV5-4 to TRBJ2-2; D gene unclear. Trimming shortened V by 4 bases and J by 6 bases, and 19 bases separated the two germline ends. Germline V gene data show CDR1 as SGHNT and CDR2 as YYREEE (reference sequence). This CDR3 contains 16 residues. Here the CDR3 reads CASSPGNPLKPGELFF. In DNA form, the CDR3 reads TGTGCCAGCAGCCCTGGTAATCCTCTTAAGCCCGGGGAGCTGTTTTTT. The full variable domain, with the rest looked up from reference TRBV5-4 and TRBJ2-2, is ETGVTQSPTHLIKTRGQQVTLRCSSQSGHNTVSWYQQALGQGPQFIFQYYREEENGRGNFPPRFSGLQFPNYSSELNVNALELDDSALYLCASSPGNPLKPGELFFGEGSRLTVL.

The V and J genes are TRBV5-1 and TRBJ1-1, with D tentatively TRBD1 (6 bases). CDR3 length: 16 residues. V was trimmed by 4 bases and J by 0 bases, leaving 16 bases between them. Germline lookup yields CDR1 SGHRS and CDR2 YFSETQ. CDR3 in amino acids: CASSPIGGGLNTEAFF. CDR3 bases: TGCGCCAGCAGCCCAATCGGGGGGGGGCTGAACACTGAAGCTTTCTTT.

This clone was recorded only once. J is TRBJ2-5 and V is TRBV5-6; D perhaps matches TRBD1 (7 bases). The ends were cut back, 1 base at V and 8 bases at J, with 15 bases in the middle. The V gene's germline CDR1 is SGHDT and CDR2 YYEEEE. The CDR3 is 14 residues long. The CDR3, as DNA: TGTGCCAGCAGCTTGAGTGCCAGGGGGGAAACCCAGTACTTC. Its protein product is CASSLSARGETQYF.

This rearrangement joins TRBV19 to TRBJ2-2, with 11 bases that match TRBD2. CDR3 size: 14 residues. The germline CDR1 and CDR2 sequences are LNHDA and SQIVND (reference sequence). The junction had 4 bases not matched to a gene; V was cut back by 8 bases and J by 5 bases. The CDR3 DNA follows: TGTGCCAGTCAGCTAGCGGGAGGTACCGGGGAGCTGTTTTTT. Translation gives CASQLAGGTGELFF.

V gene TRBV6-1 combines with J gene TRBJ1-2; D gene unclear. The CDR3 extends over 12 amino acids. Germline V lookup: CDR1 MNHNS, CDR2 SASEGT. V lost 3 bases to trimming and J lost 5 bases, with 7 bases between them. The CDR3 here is CASSESGYGYTF. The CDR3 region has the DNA TGTGCCAGCAGTGAGTCGGGGTATGGCTACACCTTC.